This T cell receptor beta chain was sequenced for a study of CD8+ T cells in alopecia areata (dated by TCRdb to the late 2010s). Broadly, across the study: The treated patients, all with moderate-to-severe alopecia areata, were enrolled in an open-label pilot trial of oral tofacitinib given at 5 to 10 mg twice daily. Tofacitinib-treated patients had biopsies at baseline and at 4 and 24 weeks of treatment, with a later scalp biopsy in several patients. Tofacitinib was administered for 6 to 18 months, and 6 months of follow-up off drug were then conducted to assess delayed response and recurrence. On the human side, TCRbeta sequencing was run on scalp tissue and on sorted CD4+ and CD8+ peripheral blood T cells from healthy controls and from alopecia areata patients with either patchy or totalis/universalis disease. The study used high-throughput TCRbeta sequencing to examine T cell clonal expansion in alopecia areata, in both the C3H/HeJ mouse model and human patients. RNA was extracted with the PAXgene miRNA kit for fixed scalp, the miRNeasy kit for PBMCs, and the RNeasy kit for mouse skin. TCRbeta CDR3 regions were amplified by immunoSEQ multiplex PCR with 35 Vbeta forward and 13 Jbeta reverse primers. Scalp clonality was compared among normal scalp (n=4), patchy alopecia areata scalp (n=8), and alopecia totalis/universalis scalp (n=8).

Turning to this clone: Its antigen specificity is not known. One base away there is no much larger clone; base qualities are not given.

Broad study findings and their caveats: Resident alphabeta T cells in normal human skin are also sequenced, complicating scalp TCR repertoire analysis, unlike mouse skin dominated by gammadelta T cells. Shared TCR sequences between patients were less evident than in mice, which may be partly attributable to HLA diversity in the patient population. Compared with normal scalp, lesional scalp, particularly in alopecia totalis/universalis, had higher clonality and more expanded CD8+ clones, which suggests antigenic drive.

Receptors were amplified or captured by the immunoSEQ multiplex PCR assay. For TCR sequencing, RNA was extracted from every sample and reverse transcribed into cDNA to serve as template. First-strand cDNA was synthesized using SuperScript III with a 2:1 mix of oligo-dT and random hexamers. A synthetic immune receptor repertoire was used to measure amplification bias, and any remaining bias was corrected computationally. The study's own analysis went as follows. Raw reads were preprocessed to remove errors, and CDR3 was defined according to IMGT conventions as the region from the conserved cysteine to phenylalanine. To get clonality, Shannon entropy was normalized by log2 of the number of productive unique TCRs and the result was subtracted from 1. Scalp TCRbeta sequences were cross-referenced with sorted blood CD4 and CD8 repertoires so that the CD4 or CD8 identity of scalp clones could be inferred. Imported from immuneACCESS, the table was reduced by TCRdb to in-frame sequences with V and J called. These copies leave out some clones; in studies compared against another copy, an unresolved V gene accounts for under half, and the cause of the remainder is not known. D and trimming were read from the DNA, whereas the V and J calls and clone size are those reported in that table. Counted in this sample were about 11,000 clones; over 60% of them appeared once. The ten largest clones represent about 14% of the sample.

The germline V gene (reference sequence) gives CDR1 as SEHNR and CDR2 as FQNEAQ. CDR3 length: 10 amino acids, cysteine to phenylalanine. Left in the record is the CDR3 DNA by itself, 30 bases read in frame from the first base. V was cut back by 11 bases and J by 6 bases, leaving a gap of 9 bases between them. Lesional scalp punch biopsies and peripheral blood were obtained from alopecia areata patients. Human scalp biopsies went straight into PAXgene tissue containers for immediate fixation. Sequenced sample: skin. This chain is built from TRBV7-9 and TRBJ2-3; the D gene cannot be named for sure. The source is a human donor with alopecia areata. This receptor carries the CDR3 CAGYHDTQYF. The DNA sequence is as follows: TGTGCCGGCTACCACGATACGCAGTATTTT.